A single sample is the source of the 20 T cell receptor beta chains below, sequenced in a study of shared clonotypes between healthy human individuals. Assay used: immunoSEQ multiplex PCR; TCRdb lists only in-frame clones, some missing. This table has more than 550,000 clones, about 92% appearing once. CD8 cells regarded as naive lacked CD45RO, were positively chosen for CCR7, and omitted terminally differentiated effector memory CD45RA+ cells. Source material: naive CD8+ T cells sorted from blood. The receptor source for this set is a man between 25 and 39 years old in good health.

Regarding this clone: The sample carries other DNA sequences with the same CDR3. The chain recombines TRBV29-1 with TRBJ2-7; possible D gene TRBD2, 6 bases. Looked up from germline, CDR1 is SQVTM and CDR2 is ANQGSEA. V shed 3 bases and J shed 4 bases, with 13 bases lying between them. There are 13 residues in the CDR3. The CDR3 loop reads CSVETGEAYEQYF. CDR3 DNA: TGCAGCGTTGAGACGGGAGAGGCATACGAGCAGTACTTC.

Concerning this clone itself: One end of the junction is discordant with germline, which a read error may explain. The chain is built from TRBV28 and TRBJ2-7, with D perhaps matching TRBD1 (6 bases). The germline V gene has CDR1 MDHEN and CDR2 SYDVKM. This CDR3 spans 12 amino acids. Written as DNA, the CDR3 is TGTGCCAGCAGTTCCCCAGGGGCGACTCTCCACTTC. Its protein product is CASSSPGATLHF. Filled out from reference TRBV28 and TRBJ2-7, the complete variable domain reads DVKVTQSSRYLVKRTGEKVFLECVQDMDHENMFWYRQDPGLGLRLIYFSYDVKMKEKGDIPEGYSVSREKKERFSLILESASTNQTSMYLCASSSPGATLHFGPGTRLTVT.

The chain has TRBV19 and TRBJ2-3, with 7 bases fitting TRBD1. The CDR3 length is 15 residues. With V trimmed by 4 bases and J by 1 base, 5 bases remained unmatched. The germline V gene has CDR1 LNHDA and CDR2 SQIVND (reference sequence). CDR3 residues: CASSSTGAGTDTQYF. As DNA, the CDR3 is TGTGCCAGTAGTAGTACAGGGGCCGGCACAGATACGCAGTATTTT.

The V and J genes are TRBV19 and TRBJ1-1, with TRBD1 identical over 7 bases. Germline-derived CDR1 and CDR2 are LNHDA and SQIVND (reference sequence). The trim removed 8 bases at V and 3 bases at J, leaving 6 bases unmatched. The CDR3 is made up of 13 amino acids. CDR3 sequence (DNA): TGTGCCAGTGGTAGGGACAGCTACACTGAAGCTTTCTTT. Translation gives CASGRDSYTEAFF.

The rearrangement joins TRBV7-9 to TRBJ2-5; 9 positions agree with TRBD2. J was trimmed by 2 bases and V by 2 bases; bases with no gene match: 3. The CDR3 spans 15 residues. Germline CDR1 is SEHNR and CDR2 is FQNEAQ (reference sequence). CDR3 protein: CASSLPSGTQETQYF. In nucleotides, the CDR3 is TGTGCCAGCAGCTTACCTAGCGGGACTCAAGAGACCCAGTACTTC.

The CDR3 loop reads CASSANTGGNQPQHF. DNA for the CDR3: TGTGCCAGCAGCGCCAACACAGGAGGCAATCAGCCCCAGCATTTT. This rearrangement joins TRBV9 to TRBJ1-5; TRBD1 is a possible D gene (5 bases). This CDR3 is built from 15 residues. Trimming took off 3 bases at V and 2 bases at J, with 12 bases between the two ends. The germline CDR1 and CDR2 sequences are SGDLS and YYNGEE.

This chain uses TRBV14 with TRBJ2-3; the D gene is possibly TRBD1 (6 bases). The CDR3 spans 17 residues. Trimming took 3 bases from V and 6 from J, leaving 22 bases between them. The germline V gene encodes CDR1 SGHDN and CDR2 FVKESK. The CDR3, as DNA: TGTGCCAGCAGCCACCAATACCGGGCTAAAAGGGGGGATACGCAGTATTTT. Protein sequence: CASSHQYRAKRGDTQYF.

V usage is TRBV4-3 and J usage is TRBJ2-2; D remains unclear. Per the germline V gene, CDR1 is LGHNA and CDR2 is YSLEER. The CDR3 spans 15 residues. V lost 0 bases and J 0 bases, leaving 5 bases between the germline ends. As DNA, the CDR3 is TGCGCCAGCAGCCAAGACAGCGCGAACACCGGGGAGCTGTTTTTT. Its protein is CASSQDSANTGELFF.

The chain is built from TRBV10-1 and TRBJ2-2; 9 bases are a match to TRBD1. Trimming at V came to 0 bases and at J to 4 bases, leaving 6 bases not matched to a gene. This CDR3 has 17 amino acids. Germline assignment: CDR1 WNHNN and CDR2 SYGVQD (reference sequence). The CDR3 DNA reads TGCGCCAGCAGTGAGTCGACGGGACAGGGTATCACCGGGGAGCTGTTTTTT. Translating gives CASSESTGQGITGELFF.

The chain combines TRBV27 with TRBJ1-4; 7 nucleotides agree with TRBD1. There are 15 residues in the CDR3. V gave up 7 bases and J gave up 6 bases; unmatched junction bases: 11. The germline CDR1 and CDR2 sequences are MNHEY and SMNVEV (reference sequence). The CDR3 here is CASTSGQVSHEKLFF. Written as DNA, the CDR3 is TGTGCCAGCACCTCCGGACAGGTTTCCCATGAAAAACTGTTTTTT.

This CDR3 is CASSFVRDGGDTQYF. CDR3 DNA sequence: TGTGCCAGCAGTTTTGTCCGGGATGGGGGGGATACGCAGTATTTT. This chain links TRBV28 with TRBJ2-3; D possibly corresponds to TRBD2 (6 bases). Germline-derived CDR1 and CDR2 are MDHEN and SYDVKM. V was cut by 3 bases and J by 6 bases, with 16 bases left in between. The CDR3 has 15 amino acids. The whole variable domain, remainder taken from reference TRBV28 and TRBJ2-3, is DVKVTQSSRYLVKRTGEKVFLECVQDMDHENMFWYRQDPGLGLRLIYFSYDVKMKEKGDIPEGYSVSREKKERFSLILESASTNQTSMYLCASSFVRDGGDTQYFGPGTRLTVL.

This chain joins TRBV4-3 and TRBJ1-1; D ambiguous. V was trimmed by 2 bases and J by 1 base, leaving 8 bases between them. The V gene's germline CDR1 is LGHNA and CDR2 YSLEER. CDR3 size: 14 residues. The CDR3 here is CASSQWEGNTEAFF. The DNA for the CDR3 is TGCGCCAGCAGCCAATGGGAGGGGAACACTGAAGCTTTCTTT.

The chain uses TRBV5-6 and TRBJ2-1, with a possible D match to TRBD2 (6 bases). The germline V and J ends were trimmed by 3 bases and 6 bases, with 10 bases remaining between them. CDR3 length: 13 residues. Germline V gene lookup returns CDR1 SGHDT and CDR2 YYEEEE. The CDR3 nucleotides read TGTGCCAGCAGCTCCGGGACTGCCAATGAGCAGTTCTTC. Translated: CASSSGTANEQFF.

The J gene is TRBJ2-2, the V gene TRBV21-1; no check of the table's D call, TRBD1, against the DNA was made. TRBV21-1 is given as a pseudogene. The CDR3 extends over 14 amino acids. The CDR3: CASSLRQGIGELFF. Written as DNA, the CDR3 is TGTGCCAGCAGCCTTAGACAGGGGATCGGGGAGCTGTTTTTT.

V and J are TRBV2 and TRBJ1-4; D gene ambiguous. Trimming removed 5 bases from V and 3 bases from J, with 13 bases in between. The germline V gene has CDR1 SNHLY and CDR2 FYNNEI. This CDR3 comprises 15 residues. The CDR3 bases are TGTGCCAGCAGTTCCGCCGAGGGCTCTAATGAAAAACTGTTTTTT. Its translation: CASSSAEGSNEKLFF.

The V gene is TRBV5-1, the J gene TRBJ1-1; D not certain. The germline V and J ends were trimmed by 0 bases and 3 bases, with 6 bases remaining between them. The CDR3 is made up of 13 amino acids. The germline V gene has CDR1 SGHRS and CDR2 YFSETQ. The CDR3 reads CASSLVMDTEAFF. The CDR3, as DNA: TGCGCCAGCAGCTTGGTGATGGACACTGAAGCTTTCTTT.

The CDR3 DNA sequence: TGTGCCAGCAGCTTAGCGCTTCGTAGTCGGACTAGCGGGAGATCCTACAATGAGCAGTTCTTC. Protein product: CASSLALRSRTSGRSYNEQFF. V gene TRBV7-2 combines with J gene TRBJ2-1; TRBD2 aligns across 13 bases. V trimming: 0 bases; J trimming: 1 base; junction bases outside the gene matches: 12. CDR1 and CDR2 (germline): SGHTA, FQGNSA. The CDR3 length is 21 residues.

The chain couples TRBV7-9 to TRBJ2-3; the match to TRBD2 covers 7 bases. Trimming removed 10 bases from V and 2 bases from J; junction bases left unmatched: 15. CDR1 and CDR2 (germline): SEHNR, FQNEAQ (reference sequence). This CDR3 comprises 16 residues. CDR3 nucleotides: TGTGCCATTTCGGGGAGGGCGGCTATTTTCACAGATACGCAGTATTTT. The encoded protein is CAISGRAAIFTDTQYF.

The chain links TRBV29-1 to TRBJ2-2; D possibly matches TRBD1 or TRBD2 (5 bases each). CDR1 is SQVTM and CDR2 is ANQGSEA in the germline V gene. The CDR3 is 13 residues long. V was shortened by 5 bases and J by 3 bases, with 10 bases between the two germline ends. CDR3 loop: CSVIRGDTGELFF. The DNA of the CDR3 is TGCAGCGTTATCAGAGGGGACACCGGGGAGCTGTTTTTT.

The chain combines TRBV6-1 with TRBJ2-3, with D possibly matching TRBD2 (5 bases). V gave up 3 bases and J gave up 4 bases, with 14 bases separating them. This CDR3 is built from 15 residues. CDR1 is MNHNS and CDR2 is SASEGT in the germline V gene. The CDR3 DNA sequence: TGTGCCAGCAGTGAGGACTCCCCATTCGCAGATACGCAGTATTTT. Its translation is CASSEDSPFADTQYF.